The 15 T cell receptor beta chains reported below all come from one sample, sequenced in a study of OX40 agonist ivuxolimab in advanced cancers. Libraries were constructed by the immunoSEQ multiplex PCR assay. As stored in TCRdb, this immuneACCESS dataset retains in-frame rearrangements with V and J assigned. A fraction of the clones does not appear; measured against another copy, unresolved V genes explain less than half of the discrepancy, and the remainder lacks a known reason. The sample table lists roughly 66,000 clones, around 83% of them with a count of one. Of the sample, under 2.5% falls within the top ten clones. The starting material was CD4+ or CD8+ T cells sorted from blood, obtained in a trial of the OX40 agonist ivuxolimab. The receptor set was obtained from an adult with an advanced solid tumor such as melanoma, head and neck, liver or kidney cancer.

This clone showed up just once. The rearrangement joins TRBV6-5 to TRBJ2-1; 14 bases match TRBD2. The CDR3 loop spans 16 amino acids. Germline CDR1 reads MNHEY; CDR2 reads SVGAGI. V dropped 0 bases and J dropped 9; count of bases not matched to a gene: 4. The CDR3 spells CASSYSGLAGDIEQFF. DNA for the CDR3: TGTGCCAGCAGTTACTCGGGACTAGCGGGAGATATTGAGCAGTTCTTC.

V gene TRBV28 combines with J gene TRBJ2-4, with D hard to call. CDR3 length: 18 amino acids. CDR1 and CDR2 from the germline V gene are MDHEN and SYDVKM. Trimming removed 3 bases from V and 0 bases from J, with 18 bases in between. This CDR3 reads CASSLSGGPPLAKNIQYF. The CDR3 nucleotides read TGTGCCAGCAGTTTGTCGGGTGGGCCCCCCTTAGCCAAAAACATTCAGTACTTC.

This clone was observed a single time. The CDR3 spells CASRVDTAMNTEAFF. The CDR3 nucleotides are TGTGCCAGTAGGGTAGACACCGCCATGAACACTGAAGCTTTCTTT. J is TRBJ1-1 and V is TRBV19, with D uncertain. Trimming stripped 6 bases from V and 0 bases from J, with 14 bases between. Per germline, CDR1 LNHDA and CDR2 SQIVND (reference sequence). This CDR3 has 15 amino acids.

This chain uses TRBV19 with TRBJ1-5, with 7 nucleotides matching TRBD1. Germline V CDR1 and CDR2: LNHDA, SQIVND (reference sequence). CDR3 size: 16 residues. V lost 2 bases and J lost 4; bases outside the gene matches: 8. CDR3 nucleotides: TGTGCCAGTAGTATAATCCCGACAGGGTCTAATCAGCCCCAGCATTTT. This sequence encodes CASSIIPTGSNQPQHF.

CDR3 bases: TGTGCCAGCAGCCCCTCGGGACAGGGATCTTCTAACTATGGCTACACCTTC. Translating gives CASSPSGQGSSNYGYTF. The chain employs TRBV7-9 and TRBJ1-2, with 9 bases identical to TRBD1. There are 17 residues in the CDR3. V trimming: 5 bases; J trimming: 0 bases; junction bases outside the gene matches: 10. In germline, CDR1 is SEHNR, CDR2 FQNEAQ (reference sequence).

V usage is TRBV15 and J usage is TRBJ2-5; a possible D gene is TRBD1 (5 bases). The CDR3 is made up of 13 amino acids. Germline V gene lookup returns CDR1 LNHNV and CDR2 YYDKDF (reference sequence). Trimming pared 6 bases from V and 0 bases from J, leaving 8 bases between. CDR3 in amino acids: CATRKGYQETQYF. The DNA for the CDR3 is TGTGCCACCAGAAAGGGGTACCAAGAGACCCAGTACTTC.

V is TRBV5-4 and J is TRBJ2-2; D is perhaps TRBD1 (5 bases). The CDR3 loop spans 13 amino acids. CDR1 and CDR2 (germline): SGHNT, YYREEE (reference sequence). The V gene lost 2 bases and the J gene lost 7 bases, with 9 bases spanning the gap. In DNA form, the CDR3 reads TGTGCCAGCAGCTTCAAGGGGTTCGGGGAGCTGTTTTTT. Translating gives CASSFKGFGELFF.

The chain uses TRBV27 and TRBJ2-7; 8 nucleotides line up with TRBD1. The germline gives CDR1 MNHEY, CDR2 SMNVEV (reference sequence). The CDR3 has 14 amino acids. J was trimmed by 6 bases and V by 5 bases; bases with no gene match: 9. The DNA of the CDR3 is TGTGCCAGCAGTACGTGGGACAGGAGTACCGAGCAGTACTTC. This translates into CASSTWDRSTEQYF.

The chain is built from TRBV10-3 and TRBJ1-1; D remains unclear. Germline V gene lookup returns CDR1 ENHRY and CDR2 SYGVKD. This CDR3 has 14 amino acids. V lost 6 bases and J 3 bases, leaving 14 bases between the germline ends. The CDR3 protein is CAIRVSFGDTEAFF. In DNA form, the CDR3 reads TGTGCCATCAGGGTCAGCTTCGGGGACACTGAAGCTTTCTTT.

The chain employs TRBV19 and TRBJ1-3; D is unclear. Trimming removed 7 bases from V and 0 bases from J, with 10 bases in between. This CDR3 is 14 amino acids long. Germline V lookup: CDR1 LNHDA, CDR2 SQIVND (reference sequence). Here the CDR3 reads CASTSMLSGNTIYF. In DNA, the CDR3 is TGTGCCAGTACCTCAATGCTCTCTGGAAACACCATATATTTT. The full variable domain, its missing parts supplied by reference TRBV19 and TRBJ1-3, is DGGITQSPKYLFRKEGQNVTLSCEQNLNHDAMYWYRQDPGQGLRLIYYSQIVNDFQKGDIAEGYSVSREKKESFPLTVTSAQKNPTAFYLCASTSMLSGNTIYFGEGSWLTVV.

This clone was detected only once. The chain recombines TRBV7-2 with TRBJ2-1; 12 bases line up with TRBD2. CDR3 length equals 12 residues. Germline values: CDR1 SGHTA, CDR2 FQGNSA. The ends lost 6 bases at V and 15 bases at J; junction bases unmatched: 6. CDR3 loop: CASSSTSGSLFF. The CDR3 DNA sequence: TGTGCCAGCAGTTCGACTAGCGGGAGTCTGTTCTTC.

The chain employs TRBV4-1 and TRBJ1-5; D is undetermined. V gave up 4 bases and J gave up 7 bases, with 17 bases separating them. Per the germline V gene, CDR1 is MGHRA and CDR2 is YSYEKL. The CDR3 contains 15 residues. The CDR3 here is CASSPGSSSGQPQHF. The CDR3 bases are TGCGCCAGCAGCCCGGGATCCTCCAGCGGCCAGCCCCAGCATTTT.

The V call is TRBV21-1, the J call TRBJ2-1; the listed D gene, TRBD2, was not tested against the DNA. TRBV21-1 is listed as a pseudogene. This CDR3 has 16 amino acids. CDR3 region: CASSNPRGKAYNEQFF. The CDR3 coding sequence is TGTGCCAGCAGCAATCCGCGGGGGAAGGCCTACAATGAGCAGTTCTTC.

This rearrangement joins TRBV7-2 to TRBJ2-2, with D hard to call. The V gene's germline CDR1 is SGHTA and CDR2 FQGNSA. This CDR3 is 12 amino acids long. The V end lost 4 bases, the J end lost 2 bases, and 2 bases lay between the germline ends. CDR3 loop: CASSYNTGELFF. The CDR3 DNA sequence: TGTGCCAGCAGCTACAACACCGGGGAGCTGTTTTTT.

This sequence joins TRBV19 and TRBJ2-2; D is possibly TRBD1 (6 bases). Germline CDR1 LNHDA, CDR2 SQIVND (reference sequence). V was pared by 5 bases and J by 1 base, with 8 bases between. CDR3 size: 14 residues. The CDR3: CASSLTGNTGELFF. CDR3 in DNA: TGTGCCAGTAGTCTGACAGGGAACACCGGGGAGCTGTTTTTT.